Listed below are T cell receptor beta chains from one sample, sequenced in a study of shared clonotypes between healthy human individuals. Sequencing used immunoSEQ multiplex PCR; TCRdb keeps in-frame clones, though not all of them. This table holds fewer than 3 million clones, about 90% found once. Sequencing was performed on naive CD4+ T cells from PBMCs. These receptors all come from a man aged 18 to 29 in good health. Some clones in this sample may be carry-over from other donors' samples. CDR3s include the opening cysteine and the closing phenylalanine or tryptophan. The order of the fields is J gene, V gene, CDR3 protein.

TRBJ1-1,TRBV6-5,CASREDIFSGAFF
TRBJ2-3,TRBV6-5,CASRTGTDTQYF
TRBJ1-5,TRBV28,CASSLSGRPQHF
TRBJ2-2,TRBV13,CASSFGTTNTGELFF
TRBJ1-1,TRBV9,CASSPDSTNTEAFF
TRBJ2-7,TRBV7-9,CASRQIGDKGEQYF
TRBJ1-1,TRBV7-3,CASSTGRGTEAFF
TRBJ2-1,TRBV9,CASSVLGSSYNEQFF
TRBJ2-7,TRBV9,CASSPRQGTPYEQYF
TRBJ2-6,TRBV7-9,CASSFWKAGANVLTF
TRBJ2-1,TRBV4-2,CASSQDTNPGEQFF
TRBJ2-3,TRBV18,CASSLTSGTLADTQYF
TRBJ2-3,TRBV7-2,CASSLVSQNTQYF
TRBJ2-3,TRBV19,CASGTGASGTQYF
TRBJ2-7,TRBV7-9,CASSTGTGFYEQYF
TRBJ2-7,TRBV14,CASSQDSGGRQYF
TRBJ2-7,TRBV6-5,CASSSIRQAYEQYF
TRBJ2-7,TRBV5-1,CASMEGGSTHEQYF
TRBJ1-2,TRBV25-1,CASSITVNCGYTF